This T cell receptor beta chain was found in a study of OX40 agonist ivuxolimab in advanced cancers. Study in general: Intravenous ivuxolimab at 0.01 to 10 mg/kg was given to patients every 2 weeks.

The method was immunoSEQ multiplex PCR; TCRdb's version includes in-frame clones alone and lacks a portion of them. The repertoire holds tens of thousands of clones, with 84% as singletons. V lost 1 base to trimming and J lost 6 bases; unmatched junction nucleotides: 10. CDR3 length equals 18 residues. The germline V gene has CDR1 SGDLS and CDR2 YYNGEE. Specimen: CD4+ or CD8+ T cells sorted from blood, collected in a trial of the OX40 agonist ivuxolimab. The chain combines TRBV9 with TRBJ1-6; 10 bases match TRBD1. The TCR was taken from an adult with an advanced solid tumor such as melanoma, head and neck, liver or kidney cancer. This CDR3 reads CASSVSPFGQGVNSPLHF. CDR3 in DNA: TGTGCCAGCAGCGTATCCCCCTTCGGACAGGGGGTTAATTCACCCCTCCACTTT. The whole variable domain, remainder taken from reference TRBV9 and TRBJ1-6, is DSGVTQTPKHLITATGQRVTLRCSPRSGDLSVYWYQQSLDQGLQFLIQYYNGEERAKGNILERFSAQQFPDLHSELNLSSLELGDSALYFCASSVSPFGQGVNSPLHFGNGTRLTVT.